This paragraph covers one T cell receptor beta chain sequence. The source of the sample is a study of blood T cell repertoires in COVID-19. As for the study in general: Samples of COVID-19 (acute and convalescent) were obtained from the United States, Italy and Spain. Sample material is recorded as cDNA or gDNA derived from T cells, B-cell-depleted T cells, or PBMCs.

Trimming left V 5 bases short and J 5 bases short, with 22 bases between. Germline lookup yields CDR1 SGHTA and CDR2 FQGNSA. This CDR3 is built from 17 residues. Authors' analysis steps: Amplification with reference gene primers provided the estimates of nucleated cell counts. The data were produced by immunoSEQ multiplex PCR, yet TCRdb's version contains in-frame clones alone and is incomplete. Clone size and the V and J calls come from that table; the DNA yielded D and trimming. The table records roughly 79,000 clones, 84% of them present only once. The V and J genes are TRBV7-2 and TRBJ2-1; perhaps TRBD2 as D (6 bases). The receptor comes from a middle-aged man with acute or convalescent COVID-19. Sequencing input: peripheral blood. CDR3 protein: CASSPRGGSGTNNEQFF. CDR3 coding DNA: TGTGCCAGCAGCCCACGCGGAGGTAGCGGAACAAACAATGAGCAGTTCTTC.